This record looks at one TCR beta chain sequence and its context. Its antigen remains unknown. The CDR3 sequence is 14 residues long. In germline, CDR1 is MNHEY, CDR2 SVGAGI. V dropped 5 bases and J dropped 4; count of bases not matched to a gene: 5. 60 Vbeta and 13 Jbeta primers were used in PCR. The assay was immunoSEQ multiplex PCR, and TCRdb's table has in-frame clones only and misses some. The sample includes 100,000 to 120,000 clones, roughly 86% seen only once; the top ten take around 1.9%. The data were taken from a study of cytomegalovirus exposure and HLA in healthy donors. Whole-study findings and limits: Reports credit the classifier with highly specific, highly sensitive diagnosis of cytomegalovirus status.

The chain links TRBV6-5 to TRBJ1-3; 7 bases agree with TRBD1. Sequencing input: PBMCs. The sequence derives from a man aged 35-49 years in good health and CMV-seronegative. CDR3 coding DNA: TGTGCCAGCAGTCTCGGGACAGTAGGAAACACCATATATTTT. Residues: CASSLGTVGNTIYF.